Each of the 16 T cell receptor beta chains below was sequenced from the same sample in a study of blood T cell repertoires in COVID-19. Measured with immunoSEQ multiplex PCR; TCRdb has only the in-frame clones, and not every one. The table has about 380,000 clones, 81% seen once. Sequenced: peripheral blood. These TCRs come from a human donor with acute or convalescent COVID-19. The donor label of this sample is uncertain.

The J gene is TRBJ1-5, the V gene TRBV19, with D unresolved. CDR1 and CDR2 from the germline V gene are LNHDA and SQIVND (reference sequence). The CDR3 loop spans 16 amino acids. V was clipped by 5 bases and J by 5 bases, with 19 bases between them. CDR3 bases: TGTGCCAGTAGTGAGCGCGCCGGATTTTCTTATCAGCCCCAGCATTTT. It is translated as CASSERAGFSYQPQHF.

In this sample, this clone turned up once. The V and J genes are TRBV11-2 and TRBJ2-1; tentatively, D is TRBD1 (5 bases). Germline CDR1 reads SGHAT; CDR2 reads FQNNGV. The CDR3 sequence is 15 residues long. The V gene lost 1 base and the J gene lost 11 bases, with 18 bases spanning the gap. In nucleotides, the CDR3 is TGTGCCAGCAGCTTAGTTGAGGCAGGGCCCAGAAAGCAGTTCTTC. This encodes CASSLVEAGPRKQFF.

The chain recombines TRBV19 with TRBJ1-1; 7 nucleotides match TRBD1. V shed 9 bases, J shed 3 bases, and the junction held 7 bases outside the gene matches. Germline V lookup: CDR1 LNHDA, CDR2 SQIVND (reference sequence). This CDR3 spans 13 amino acids. The CDR3 is CARDRPPDTEAFF. Here the CDR3 DNA reads TGTGCCAGGGACAGGCCACCTGACACTGAAGCTTTCTTT.

This chain uses TRBV21-1 with TRBJ1-2; no check of the table's D call, TRBD1, against the DNA was made. TRBV21-1 is given as a pseudogene. CDR3 length: 15 residues. The CDR3 region is CASSKQTGESYGYTF. The CDR3 nucleotides read TGTGCCAGCAGCAAACAGACAGGGGAGTCCTATGGCTACACCTTC.

This clone was found a few times. This chain uses TRBV5-1 with TRBJ2-2; TRBD2 might be the D (6 bases). V shed 0 bases and J shed 5 bases, with 23 bases lying between them. Germline V lookup: CDR1 SGHRS, CDR2 YFSETQ. CDR3 size: 19 residues. CDR3 in amino acids: CASSLEPSGVAGTTGELFF. DNA for the CDR3: TGCGCCAGCAGCTTGGAACCCTCTGGAGTTGCGGGGACGACCGGGGAGCTGTTTTTT.

This chain uses TRBV5-1 with TRBJ1-4; TRBD1 agrees at 10 bases. The CDR3 runs 15 residues. Germline CDR1 is SGHRS and CDR2 is YFSETQ. V lost 3 bases and J lost 6; bases outside the gene matches: 5. The DNA for the CDR3 is TGCGCCAGCAGCTCCGGACAGGGGGATTATGAAAAACTGTTTTTT. Its protein is CASSSGQGDYEKLFF.

This clone showed up just a few times. Here the CDR3 DNA reads TGTGCCAGCTCACCGGAGCGGGAGAGTCGCAATGAGCAGTTCTTC. Translated, it gives CASSPERESRNEQFF. The chain combines TRBV18 with TRBJ2-1; 8 nucleotides line up with TRBD2. V dropped 3 bases and J dropped 6; count of bases not matched to a gene: 7. Per germline, CDR1 KGHSH and CDR2 LQKENI. This CDR3 has 15 amino acids.

The rearrangement links TRBV5-1 to TRBJ2-1; 13 nucleotides line up with TRBD2. Germline values: CDR1 SGHRS, CDR2 YFSETQ. CDR3 length equals 17 residues. Losses at the gene ends were 4 bases for V and 7 bases for J; bases not matched to a gene: 11. As DNA, the CDR3 is TGCGCCAGCAGCACGCGCCCCGGGACTAGCGGGGAAAATGAGCAGTTCTTC. Translated, it gives CASSTRPGTSGENEQFF.

The rearrangement joins TRBV7-8 to TRBJ1-1; D is uncertain. Trimming shortened V by 1 base and J by 6 bases, and 12 bases separated the two germline ends. CDR3 size: 14 residues. Germline CDR1 and CDR2: SGHVS and FQNEAQ. In DNA, the CDR3 is TGTGCCAGCAGCTTAGACGGGCGGGGAGCTGAAGCTTTCTTT. This gives the protein CASSLDGRGAEAFF.

This chain connects TRBV28 to TRBJ1-5; TRBD1 might be the D (5 bases). CDR1 MDHEN and CDR2 SYDVKM come from the germline V gene. The CDR3 is 13 amino acids. Trimming took off 5 bases at V and 4 bases at J, with 9 bases between the two ends. The CDR3 DNA sequence: TGTGCCAGCAGTGCTAACAGGAATCAGCCCCAGCATTTT. This sequence encodes CASSANRNQPQHF.

The chain has TRBV11-2 and TRBJ2-5; 13 bases are shared with TRBD2. The length of the CDR3 is 16 residues. V dropped 0 bases and J dropped 5; count of bases not matched to a gene: 3. The germline CDR1 and CDR2 sequences are SGHAT and FQNNGV. The CDR3 coding sequence is TGTGCCAGCAGCTTAGAACTAGCGGGGGGGCTTGAGACCCAGTACTTC. This encodes CASSLELAGGLETQYF.

The V and J genes are TRBV7-9 and TRBJ2-1, with 7 bases identical to TRBD1. Trimming removed 5 bases from V and 10 bases from J; junction bases left unmatched: 5. The CDR3 contains 12 residues. CDR1 and CDR2 from the germline V gene are SEHNR and FQNEAQ (reference sequence). Written as DNA, the CDR3 is TGTGCCAGCAGCCCGAACAGGGGCGAGCAGTTCTTC. This codes for CASSPNRGEQFF.

V is TRBV28 and J is TRBJ2-7, with 7 nucleotides matching TRBD1. CDR3 length: 14 residues. The V gene end was trimmed by 6 bases and the J gene end by 0 bases; junction bases not matched to a gene: 5. Germline V gene lookup returns CDR1 MDHEN and CDR2 SYDVKM. For the CDR3, the DNA is TGTGCCAGCAGGAAAAACAGGGGCTCCTACGAGCAGTACTTC. It specifies CASRKNRGSYEQYF.

This clone has a single count. J is TRBJ1-1 and V is TRBV5-1; D gene unclear. The V gene's germline CDR1 is SGHRS and CDR2 YFSETQ. The V end lost 3 bases, the J end lost 0 bases, and 15 bases lay between the germline ends. The CDR3 loop spans 16 amino acids. The CDR3: CASSSDGGIVNTEAFF. CDR3 in DNA: TGCGCCAGCAGCTCGGACGGAGGAATAGTGAACACTGAAGCTTTCTTT.

The J gene is TRBJ2-5, the V gene TRBV18; no clear D gene. The germline gives CDR1 KGHSH, CDR2 LQKENI. The V and J ends lost 2 bases and 5 bases respectively, with 12 bases between them. The CDR3 has 14 residues. CDR3 coding DNA: TGTGCCAGCTCACCATCGGCTAGATCGGAGACCCAGTACTTC. Protein product: CASSPSARSETQYF.

The chain employs TRBV7-9 and TRBJ1-4; D not resolved. The ends were cut back, 1 base at V and 6 bases at J, with 12 bases in the middle. There are 15 residues in the CDR3. Germline V gene data show CDR1 as SEHNR and CDR2 as FQNEAQ (reference sequence). The CDR3 reads CASSLVPRIHEKLFF. Written as DNA, the CDR3 is TGTGCCAGCAGCTTAGTCCCCAGGATTCATGAAAAACTGTTTTTT.